The 19 T cell receptor delta chains below all came from one sample that was sequenced in a study of gamma-delta chains in newborns, infants, children. TCRdb reprocessed the reads using CATT. The sample has about 8,500 delta-chain clones; roughly 3.5% are singletons. Sequencing used blood. The source is a child who was a newborn, infant or young child, either healthy, febrile or measles-vaccinated (not recorded which).

This clone appeared a few times. The protein recorded in TCRdb matches a much larger clone and deviates from this DNA's translation at residue 3, suggesting a read error; the protein here is obtained by translating the DNA. The V call is TRDV2, the J call TRDJ3; 12 nucleotides line up with TRDD3. Germline assignment: CDR1 GEAIGNYY and CDR2 EKD. The length of the CDR3 is 18 residues. CDR3 DNA sequence: TGTGCCCGTGACATACTGGGGGATACTTCCTGGGACACCCGACAGATGTTTTTC. The encoded protein is CARDILGDTSWDTRQMFF.

This clone is judged medium-sized. Other nucleotide sequences in the sample specify the same CDR3. The chain uses TRDV2 and TRDJ2; 11 nucleotides align to TRDD3. This CDR3 has 17 amino acids. Per the germline V gene, CDR1 is GEAIGNYY and CDR2 is EKD. V lost 1 base, J lost 0 bases, and 3 bases stayed unmatched. CDR3 bases: TGTGCCTGTGACACTGGGGGATACGGATCTTTGACAGCACAACTCTTCTTT. It yields the protein CACDTGGYGSLTAQLFF.

As for this clone: This may come from a read error, since a much larger clone is one base off. Other nucleotide sequences from this sample produce the same CDR3. J is TRDJ1 and V is TRDV2; D perhaps matches TRDD3 (6 bases). Germline lookup yields CDR1 GEAIGNYY and CDR2 EKD. The ends were cut back, 5 bases at V and 0 bases at J, with 15 bases in the middle. The CDR3 runs 15 residues. CDR3: CACGTVGVYTDKLIF. In DNA, the CDR3 is TGTGCCTGTGGCACAGTGGGGGTTTACACCGATAAACTCATCTTT.

Concerning this clone itself: The same CDR3 is also encoded by other DNA sequences in this sample. This chain connects TRDV2 to TRDJ1, with TRDD3 matching over 7 bases. This CDR3 is built from 13 residues. Per germline, CDR1 GEAIGNYY and CDR2 EKD. V was pared by 3 bases and J by 8 bases, with 8 bases of the junction left unmatched. The chain's CDR3 is CACDAYWGKKLIF. The CDR3, as DNA: TGTGCCTGTGACGCATACTGGGGAAAAAAACTCATCTTT.

On this clone itself: This sequence is one base from a far larger clone and is likely a read error. The same CDR3 is also encoded by other DNA sequences in this sample. The CDR3 bases are TGTGCCTGTGACAATACTGGGGGTTACTCCTGGGACACCCGACAGATGTTTTTC. It encodes CACDNTGGYSWDTRQMFF. The rearrangement uses TRDV2 and TRDJ3; TRDD3 matches 8 bases. The V gene's germline CDR1 is GEAIGNYY and CDR2 EKD. V was pared by 2 bases and J by 0 bases, with 5 bases of the junction left unmatched. CDR3 length: 18 amino acids.

In this sample, this clone is medium-sized. The chain carries TRDV2 and TRDJ3; the match to TRDD3 covers 12 bases. The J segment lost 1 base and the V segment lost 0 bases, leaving 6 bases of the junction unmatched. The CDR3 has 20 amino acids. Germline values: CDR1 GEAIGNYY, CDR2 EKD. The CDR3, as DNA: TGTGCCTGTGACACCGCTGACTGGGGGATACAGTCCTGGGACACCCGACAGATGTTTTTC. This gives the protein CACDTADWGIQSWDTRQMFF.

The table lists this clone with a few counts. TCRdb lists the protein of a much larger clone for this DNA, which differs at residue 14, so this is likely a read error; the protein given here is translated from the DNA itself. V and J are TRAV29/DV5 and TRDJ2; the match to TRDD3 covers 11 bases. The CDR3 is 16 residues long. Per germline, CDR1 NSMFDY and CDR2 ISSIKDK. CDR3 bases: TGTGCAGCAAGGTACTGGGGGATAGCTTTGACAGCACAACCCTTCTTT. This encodes CAARYWGIALTAQPFF.

Details on this clone: A much larger clonotype is one base distant, so this may be a read error. The same CDR3 also results from other DNA sequences found in this sample. V usage is TRDV2 and J usage is TRDJ1; 12 bases fit TRDD3. The CDR3 has 15 amino acids. Germline V lookup: CDR1 GEAIGNYY, CDR2 EKD. CDR3 in amino acids: CACDLLGDTTDKLIF. The CDR3 bases are TGTGCATGTGACCTACTGGGGGATACCACCGATAAACTCATCTTT.

To note about this clone: A read error may be the cause here, since a much bigger clone is one base away. The sample holds other DNA sequences that translate to the same CDR3. This chain connects TRDV2 to TRDJ2; tentatively, D is TRDD3 (5 bases). CDR1 is GEAIGNYY, CDR2 EKD, per germline. CDR3 size: 14 residues. With 0 bases removed from V and 5 bases from J, the gap between germline ends came to 9 bases. CDR3 in amino acids: CACDTLGDTAQLFF. The CDR3 DNA follows: TGTGCCTGTGACACCCTGGGAGATACAGCACAACTCTTCTTT.

The chain has TRDV2 and TRDJ3; TRDD3 agrees at 7 bases. Germline-derived CDR1 and CDR2 are GEAIGNYY and EKD. This CDR3 has 18 residues. V trimming: 2 bases; J trimming: 0 bases; junction bases outside the gene matches: 6. CDR3 nucleotides: TGTGCCTGTGACAGTACTGGGGCCTACTCCTGGGACACCCGACAGATGTTTTTC. Amino acid sequence: CACDSTGAYSWDTRQMFF.

Concerning this clone itself: The junction departs from the called germline gene at one end, perhaps through a read error. This chain links TRDV2 with TRDJ3, with 12 bases matching TRDD3. The CDR3 extends over 18 amino acids. Germline V gives CDR1 GEAIGNYY, CDR2 EKD. As DNA, the CDR3 is TGTGCCTGTGACAGAATACTGGGGGATACCTGGGACACCCGACAGACGTTTTTC. Translation: CACDRILGDTWDTRQTFF.

Sample share makes this clone medium-sized. The same CDR3 also results from other DNA sequences found in this sample. The chain carries TRDV2 and TRDJ3; weak D call: TRDD3 (5 bases). The CDR3 has 17 amino acids. Deletions cut 2 bases from V and 0 bases from J, with 10 bases between. Germline CDR1 is GEAIGNYY and CDR2 is EKD. The CDR3: CACDILVSSWDTRQMFF. The CDR3 DNA follows: TGTGCCTGTGACATACTGGTTAGCTCCTGGGACACCCGACAGATGTTTTTC.

In this sample, this clone turned up a few times. The chain is built from TRDV2 and TRDJ3; D is uncertain. The CDR3 runs to 16 residues. Germline CDR1 GEAIGNYY, CDR2 EKD. Trimming left V 3 bases short and J 0 bases short, with 8 bases between. The CDR3 protein is CACDPTRSWDTRQMFF. DNA for the CDR3: TGTGCCTGTGACCCCACCCGCTCCTGGGACACCCGACAGATGTTTTTC.

The rearrangement links TRDV2 to TRDJ3, with TRDD3 matching over 8 bases. The CDR3 covers 20 residues. CDR1 is GEAIGNYY and CDR2 is EKD in the germline V gene. The ends lost 3 bases at V and 3 bases at J; junction bases unmatched: 15. In DNA form, the CDR3 reads TGTGCCTGTGACCCTGTACTGAGGGATACGCGGGACTGGGACACCCGACAGATGTTTTTC. Translating it yields CACDPVLRDTRDWDTRQMFF.

In its sample, this clone ranks as medium-sized. This chain connects TRDV2 to TRDJ2, with 9 bases aligning to TRDD3. In germline, CDR1 is GEAIGNYY, CDR2 EKD. CDR3 length: 14 residues. The ends lost 2 bases at V and 4 bases at J; junction bases unmatched: 1. The DNA of the CDR3 is TGTGCCTGTGACATACTGGGGGAGACAGCACAACTCTTCTTT. Translated: CACDILGETAQLFF.

To note about this clone: This may come from a read error, since a much larger clone is one base off. The chain recombines TRDV2 with TRDJ2; D is perhaps TRDD3 (6 bases). The ends were cut back, 0 bases at V and 6 bases at J, with 16 bases in the middle. The CDR3 loop spans 16 amino acids. From germline, CDR1 is GEAIGNYY and CDR2 EKD. The CDR3 region has the DNA TGTGCCTGTGACACCCTGGTGGGGGGTACGCCAGCACAACTCTTCTTT. It translates to CACDTLVGGTPAQLFF.

This clone turned up a few times. The likely explanation is a read error, given a far larger clone one base away. Other DNA variants within this sample encode the same CDR3. The chain links TRDV2 to TRDJ3, with 12 nucleotides matching TRDD3. Germline CDR1 GEAIGNYY, CDR2 EKD. The CDR3 loop spans 18 amino acids. V lost 2 bases to trimming and J lost 4 bases; unmatched junction nucleotides: 5. CDR3 loop: CACDNTGGYSWDTRQMFF. The CDR3 DNA reads TGTGCCTGTGACAATACTGGGGGATACTCTTGGGACACCCGACAGATGTTTTTC.

In regard to this clone: TCRdb shows a much larger clone's protein in place of this DNA's translation, and the two differ at residue 4, likely through a read error; the protein shown is translated from the DNA. This chain joins TRDV2 and TRDJ3; 8 positions match TRDD3. The CDR3 consists of 17 residues. Germline V gene data show CDR1 as GEAIGNYY and CDR2 as EKD. Unmatched junction bases numbered 5, after V lost 5 bases and J lost 0 bases. The CDR3 sequence is CACGSTGGSWDTRQMFF. The CDR3 DNA sequence: TGTGCCTGTGGCAGTACTGGGGGCTCCTGGGACACCCGACAGATGTTTTTC.

This clone appeared a few times. This may be a read error, as it is one base from a much larger clone. The chain employs TRDV2 and TRDJ2; 10 bases fit TRDD3. This CDR3 contains 15 residues. V lost 3 bases to trimming and J lost 5 bases; unmatched junction nucleotides: 5. CDR1 GEAIGNYY and CDR2 EKD come from the germline V gene. DNA for the CDR3: TGTGCCTGTGACGTACTGGGGGATGCAACAGCACAACTCTTCTTT. It yields the protein CACDVLGDATAQLFF.